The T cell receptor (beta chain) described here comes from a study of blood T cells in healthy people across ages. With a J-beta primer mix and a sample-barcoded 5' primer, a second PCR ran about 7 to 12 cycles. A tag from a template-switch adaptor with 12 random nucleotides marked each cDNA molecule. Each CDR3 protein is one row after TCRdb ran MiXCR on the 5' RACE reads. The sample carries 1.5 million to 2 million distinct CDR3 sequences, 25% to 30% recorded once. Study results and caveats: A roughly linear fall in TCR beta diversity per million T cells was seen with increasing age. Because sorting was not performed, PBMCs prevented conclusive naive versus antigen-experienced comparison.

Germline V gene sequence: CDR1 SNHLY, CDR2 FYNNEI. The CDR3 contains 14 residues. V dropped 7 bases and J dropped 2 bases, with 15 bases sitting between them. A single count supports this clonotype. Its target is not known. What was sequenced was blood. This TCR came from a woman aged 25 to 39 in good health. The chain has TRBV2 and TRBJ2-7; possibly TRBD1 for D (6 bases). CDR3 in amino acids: CASTRWTDTYEQYF. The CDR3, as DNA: TGTGCCAGCACCCGATGGACAGACACCTACGAGCAGTACTTC.